Listed below are T cell receptor beta chains from one sample, sequenced in a study of shared clonotypes between healthy human individuals. The table came from immunoSEQ multiplex PCR; TCRdb's copy has only in-frame clones and leaves some out. The data contain 400,000 to 500,000 clones, 79% of them singletons. What was sequenced was PBMCs. The receptors shown here come from a woman aged 40 to 50 in good health. Some clones in this sample may be carry-over from other donors' samples. The CDR3 runs from the conserved cysteine through the conserved F or W. A D gene is named only where the DNA matches it firmly. Rows may omit the clone size; those that give it use once, few, many or a size class.

d_call: TRBD1
v_call: TRBV18
clone_size: -
j_call: TRBJ2-2
cdr3_nt: TGTGCCAGCTCCCAGAACAGGGGAAAGGGCACCGGGGAGCTGTTTTTT
cdr3_aa: CASSQNRGKGTGELFF

d_call: -
v_call: TRBV27
clone_size: many
j_call: TRBJ2-7
cdr3_nt: TGTGCCAGCAGCCTCAGGGGCCCACCACCACCTTCCTACGAGCAGTACTTC
cdr3_aa: CASSLRGPPPPSYEQYF

d_call: -
v_call: TRBV6-1
clone_size: -
j_call: TRBJ2-3
cdr3_nt: TGTGCCAGCAGTGGGACAACAGATACGCAGTATTTT
cdr3_aa: CASSGTTDTQYF

d_call: -
v_call: TRBV6-6
clone_size: -
j_call: TRBJ2-3
cdr3_nt: TGTGCCAGCAGTTCTATGGGGTTCCCAGATACGCAGTATTTT
cdr3_aa: CASSSMGFPDTQYF

d_call: TRBD1
v_call: TRBV5-1
clone_size: -
j_call: TRBJ2-2
cdr3_nt: TGCGCCAGCAGCCACGCGGTCGGGACAGTTAACACCGGGGAGCTGTTTTTT
cdr3_aa: CASSHAVGTVNTGELFF

d_call: -
v_call: TRBV7-9
clone_size: -
j_call: TRBJ2-3
cdr3_nt: TGTGCCAGCAGCTTAGGCGGGCGATTCACAGATACGCAGTATTTT
cdr3_aa: CASSLGGRFTDTQYF

d_call: TRBD1
v_call: TRBV19
clone_size: -
j_call: TRBJ1-4
cdr3_nt: TGTGCCAGTAGCAGTACAGGGGAGGTCAATGAAAAACTGTTTTTT
cdr3_aa: CASSSTGEVNEKLFF

d_call: TRBD1
v_call: TRBV5-1
clone_size: few
j_call: TRBJ1-4
cdr3_nt: TGCGCCAGCAGCTGGGCCGGGACAGACGGTGAAAAACTGTTTTTT
cdr3_aa: CASSWAGTDGEKLFF

d_call: TRBD2
v_call: TRBV10-3
clone_size: -
j_call: TRBJ2-1
cdr3_nt: TGTGCCATCAGTGAGTACCTAGCGGGAGTATACAATGAGCAGTTCTTC
cdr3_aa: CAISEYLAGVYNEQFF

d_call: -
v_call: TRBV18
clone_size: -
j_call: TRBJ2-7
cdr3_nt: TGTGCCAGCTCACCAGGCGAACAAGACCACGAGCAGTACTTC
cdr3_aa: CASSPGEQDHEQYF

d_call: TRBD1
v_call: TRBV7-2
clone_size: -
j_call: TRBJ1-3
cdr3_nt: TGTGCCAGCAGCTTAGCGGGACAGGGGGCGGGAAACACCATATATTTT
cdr3_aa: CASSLAGQGAGNTIYF

d_call: TRBD2
v_call: TRBV5-1
clone_size: -
j_call: TRBJ2-1
cdr3_nt: TGCGCCAGCAGCTTGGGGCCTAGCGGGTCTTACAATGAGCAGTTCTTC
cdr3_aa: CASSLGPSGSYNEQFF

d_call: -
v_call: TRBV18
clone_size: -
j_call: TRBJ1-3
cdr3_nt: TGTGCCAGCTCACTAGATTGGGGATTGAGCTCTGGAAACACCATATATTTT
cdr3_aa: CASSLDWGLSSGNTIYF

d_call: -
v_call: TRBV11-3
clone_size: -
j_call: TRBJ2-1
cdr3_nt: TGTGCCAGCAGCTTTGCAGGGTACAATGAGCAGTTCTTC
cdr3_aa: CASSFAGYNEQFF

d_call: TRBD2
v_call: TRBV5-1
clone_size: -
j_call: TRBJ2-7
cdr3_nt: TGCGCCAGCAGCATGCCAGAAACTAGCGGGAGACCCTACGAGCAGTACTTC
cdr3_aa: CASSMPETSGRPYEQYF

d_call: -
v_call: TRBV5-1
clone_size: -
j_call: TRBJ2-3
cdr3_nt: TGCGCCAGCAGCTTGCGGCAGCTCACAGATACGCAGTATTTT
cdr3_aa: CASSLRQLTDTQYF

d_call: -
v_call: TRBV9
clone_size: -
j_call: TRBJ2-3
cdr3_nt: TGTGCCAGCAGCGTAGGGGTGGGACAAGGCACAGATACGCAGTATTTT
cdr3_aa: CASSVGVGQGTDTQYF

d_call: TRBD2
v_call: TRBV19
clone_size: once
j_call: TRBJ2-3
cdr3_nt: TGTGCCAGTAGTATAGGGTTTAGCGGGAGCACAACGCAGTATTTT
cdr3_aa: CASSIGFSGSTTQYF

d_call: -
v_call: TRBV19
clone_size: -
j_call: TRBJ2-2
cdr3_nt: TGTGCCAGTAGTATTTACGAGTCCGGGGAGCTGTTTTTT
cdr3_aa: CASSIYESGELFF

d_call: TRBD1
v_call: TRBV27
clone_size: -
j_call: TRBJ2-2
cdr3_nt: TGTGCCAGCAGTTTATCCCCGGGACAGGGGGCTGGCGGGGAGCTGTTTTTT
cdr3_aa: CASSLSPGQGAGGELFF

d_call: -
v_call: TRBV28
clone_size: -
j_call: TRBJ1-1
cdr3_nt: TGTGCCAGCAGTACCCCGGTCACTGAAGCTTTCTTT
cdr3_aa: CASSTPVTEAFF

d_call: -
v_call: TRBV11-2
clone_size: -
j_call: TRBJ2-3
cdr3_nt: TGTGCCAGCAGCTTAGGGGTACAACCTCGGTTAGATACGCAGTATTTT
cdr3_aa: CASSLGVQPRLDTQYF

d_call: -
v_call: TRBV5-1
clone_size: -
j_call: TRBJ2-5
cdr3_nt: TGCGCCAGCAGACCCCCGGGACTAGAGACCCAGTACTTC
cdr3_aa: CASRPPGLETQYF

d_call: -
v_call: TRBV7-2
clone_size: -
j_call: TRBJ2-7
cdr3_nt: TGTGCCAGCAACATGGACTTCAACGAGCAGTACTTC
cdr3_aa: CASNMDFNEQYF

d_call: -
v_call: TRBV30
clone_size: -
j_call: TRBJ2-7
cdr3_nt: TGTGCCTGGACTAGGACCTCGGTCGAGCAGTACTTC
cdr3_aa: CAWTRTSVEQYF

d_call: -
v_call: TRBV9
clone_size: -
j_call: TRBJ1-1
cdr3_nt: TGTGCCAGCAGCGGTCCCCCAGGGGTGGGAGCTTTCTTT
cdr3_aa: CASSGPPGVGAFF

d_call: -
v_call: TRBV5-6
clone_size: -
j_call: TRBJ2-7
cdr3_nt: TGTGCCAGCAGCTCCCTACAGGGTCACGAGCAGTACTTC
cdr3_aa: CASSSLQGHEQYF

d_call: -
v_call: TRBV9
clone_size: -
j_call: TRBJ2-7
cdr3_nt: TGTGCCAGCAGCGTAGCTGCCGGTAACTACGAGCAGTACTTC
cdr3_aa: CASSVAAGNYEQYF